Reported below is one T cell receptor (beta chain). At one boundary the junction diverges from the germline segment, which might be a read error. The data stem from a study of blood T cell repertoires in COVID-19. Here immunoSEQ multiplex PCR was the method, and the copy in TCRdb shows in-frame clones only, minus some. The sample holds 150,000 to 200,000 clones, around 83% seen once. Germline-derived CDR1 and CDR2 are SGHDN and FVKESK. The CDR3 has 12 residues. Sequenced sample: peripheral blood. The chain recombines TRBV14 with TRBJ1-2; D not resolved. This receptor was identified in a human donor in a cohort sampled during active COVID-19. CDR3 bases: TGTGTCAGCAGCCAAGATCGCGTCGGCTACACCTTC. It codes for CVSSQDRVGYTF.